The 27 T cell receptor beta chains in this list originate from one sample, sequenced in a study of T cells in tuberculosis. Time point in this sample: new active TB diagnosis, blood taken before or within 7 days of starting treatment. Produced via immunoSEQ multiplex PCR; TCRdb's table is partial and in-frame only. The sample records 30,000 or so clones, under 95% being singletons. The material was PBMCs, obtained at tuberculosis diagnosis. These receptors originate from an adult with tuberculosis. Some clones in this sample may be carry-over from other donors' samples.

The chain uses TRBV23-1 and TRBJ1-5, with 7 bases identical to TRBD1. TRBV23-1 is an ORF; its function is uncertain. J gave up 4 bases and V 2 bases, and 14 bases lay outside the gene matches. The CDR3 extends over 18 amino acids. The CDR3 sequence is CASSQDQTDRERNQPQHF. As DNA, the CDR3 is TGCGCCAGCAGTCAAGATCAGACCGACAGGGAAAGGAATCAGCCCCAGCATTTT.

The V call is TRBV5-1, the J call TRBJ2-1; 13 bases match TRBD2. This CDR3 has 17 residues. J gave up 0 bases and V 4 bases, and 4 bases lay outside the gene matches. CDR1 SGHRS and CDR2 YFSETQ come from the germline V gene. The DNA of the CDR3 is TGCGCCAGCAGCCTAGGGACTAGCGGGGCCTCCTACAATGAGCAGTTCTTC. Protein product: CASSLGTSGASYNEQFF.

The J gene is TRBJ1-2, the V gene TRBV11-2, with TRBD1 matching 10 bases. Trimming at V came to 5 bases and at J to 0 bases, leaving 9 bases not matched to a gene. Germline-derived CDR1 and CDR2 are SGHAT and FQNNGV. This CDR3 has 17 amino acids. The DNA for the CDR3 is TGTGCCAGCAGCCGTACCGGGACAGGGGCCGCTAACTATGGCTACACCTTC. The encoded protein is CASSRTGTGAANYGYTF.

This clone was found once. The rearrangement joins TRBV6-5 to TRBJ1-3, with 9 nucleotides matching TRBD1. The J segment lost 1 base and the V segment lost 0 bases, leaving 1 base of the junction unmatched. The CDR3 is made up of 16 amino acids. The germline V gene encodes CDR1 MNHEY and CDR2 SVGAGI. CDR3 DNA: TGTGCCAGCAGTTACTCGGGGACAGGGTCTGGAAACACCATATATTTT. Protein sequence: CASSYSGTGSGNTIYF.

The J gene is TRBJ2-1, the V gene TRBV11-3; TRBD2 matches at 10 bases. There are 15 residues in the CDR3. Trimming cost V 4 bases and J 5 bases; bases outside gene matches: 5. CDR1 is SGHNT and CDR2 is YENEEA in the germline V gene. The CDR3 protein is CASSYSGGPDNEQFF. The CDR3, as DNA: TGTGCCAGCAGCTATAGCGGGGGGCCCGACAATGAGCAGTTCTTC.

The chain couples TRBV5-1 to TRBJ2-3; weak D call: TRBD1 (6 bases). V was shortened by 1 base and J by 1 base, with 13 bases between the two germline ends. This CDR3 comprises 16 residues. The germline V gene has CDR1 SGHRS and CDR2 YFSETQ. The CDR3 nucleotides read TGCGCCAGCAGCTTGACCCGACAGGCCGGCACAGATACGCAGTATTTT. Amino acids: CASSLTRQAGTDTQYF.

The CDR3 spells CASSLGAGGWTDTQYF. The CDR3 DNA reads as TGCGCCAGCAGCTTGGGAGCGGGGGGTTGGACAGATACGCAGTATTTT. V usage is TRBV5-1 and J usage is TRBJ2-3, with 9 bases lining up with TRBD2. Germline V gene sequence: CDR1 SGHRS, CDR2 YFSETQ. J lost 3 bases, V lost 0 bases, and 5 bases had no gene match. The CDR3 is 16 residues long.

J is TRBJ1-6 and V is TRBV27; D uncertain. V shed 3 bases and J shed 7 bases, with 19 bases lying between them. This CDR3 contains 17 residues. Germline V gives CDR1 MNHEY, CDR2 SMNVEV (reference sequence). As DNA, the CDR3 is TGTGCCAGCAGTTTCGGTAGGCCGCGGAGACTGAATTCACCCCTCCACTTT. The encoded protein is CASSFGRPRRLNSPLHF.

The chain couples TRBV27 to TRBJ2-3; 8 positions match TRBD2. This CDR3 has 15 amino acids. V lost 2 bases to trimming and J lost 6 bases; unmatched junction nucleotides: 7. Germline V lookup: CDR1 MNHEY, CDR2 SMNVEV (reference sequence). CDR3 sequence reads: CASSLIGLAVDTQYF. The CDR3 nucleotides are TGTGCCAGCAGTTTAATAGGACTAGCAGTGGATACGCAGTATTTT.

The CDR3 sequence is CAISESKTRINTGELFF. For the CDR3, the DNA is TGTGCCATCAGTGAGTCGAAGACCAGGATTAACACCGGGGAGCTGTTTTTT. This rearrangement joins TRBV10-3 to TRBJ2-2; D not resolved. In germline, CDR1 is ENHRY, CDR2 SYGVKD. Between the trimmed V and J ends, which lost 0 bases and 2 bases, there was a span of 13 bases. The CDR3 totals 17 residues.

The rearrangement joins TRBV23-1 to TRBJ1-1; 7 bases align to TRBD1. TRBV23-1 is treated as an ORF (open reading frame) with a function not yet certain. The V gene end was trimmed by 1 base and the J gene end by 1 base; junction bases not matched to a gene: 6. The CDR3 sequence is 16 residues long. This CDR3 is CASSQFYRGPNTEAFF. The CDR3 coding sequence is TGCGCCAGCAGTCAATTCTACAGGGGCCCGAACACTGAAGCTTTCTTT.

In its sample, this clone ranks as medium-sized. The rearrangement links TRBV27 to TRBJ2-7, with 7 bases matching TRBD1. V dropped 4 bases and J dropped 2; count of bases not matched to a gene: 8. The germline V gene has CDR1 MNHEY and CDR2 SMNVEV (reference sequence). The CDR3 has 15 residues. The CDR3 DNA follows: TGTGCCAGCAGTTCAACCGGGACAGTAACCTACGAGCAGTACTTC. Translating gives CASSSTGTVTYEQYF.

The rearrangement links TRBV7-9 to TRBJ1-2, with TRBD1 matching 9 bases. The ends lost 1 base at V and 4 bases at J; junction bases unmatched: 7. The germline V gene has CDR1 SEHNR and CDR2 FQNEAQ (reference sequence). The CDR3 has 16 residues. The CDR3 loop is CASSLESGQGRYGYTF. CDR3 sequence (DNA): TGTGCCAGCAGCTTAGAATCCGGACAGGGGCGCTATGGCTACACCTTC.

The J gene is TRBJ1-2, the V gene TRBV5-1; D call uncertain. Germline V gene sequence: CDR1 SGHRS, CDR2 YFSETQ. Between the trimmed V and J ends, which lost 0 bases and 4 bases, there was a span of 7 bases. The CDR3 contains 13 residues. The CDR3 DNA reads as TGCGCCAGCAGCTTGGGACACGCCTATGGCTACACCTTC. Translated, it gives CASSLGHAYGYTF.

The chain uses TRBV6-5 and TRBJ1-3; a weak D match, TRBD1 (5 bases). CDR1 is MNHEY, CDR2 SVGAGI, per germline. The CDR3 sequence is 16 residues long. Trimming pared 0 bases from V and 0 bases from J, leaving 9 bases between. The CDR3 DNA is TGTGCCAGCAGTTACTCGACAGAGAGCTCTGGAAACACCATATATTTT. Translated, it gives CASSYSTESSGNTIYF.

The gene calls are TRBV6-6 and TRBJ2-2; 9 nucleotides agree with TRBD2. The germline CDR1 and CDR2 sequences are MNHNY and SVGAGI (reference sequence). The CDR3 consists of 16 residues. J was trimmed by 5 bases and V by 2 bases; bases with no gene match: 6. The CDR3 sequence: CASSYAAGGRTGELFF. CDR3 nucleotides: TGTGCCAGCAGTTACGCGGCGGGGGGGCGTACCGGGGAGCTGTTTTTT.

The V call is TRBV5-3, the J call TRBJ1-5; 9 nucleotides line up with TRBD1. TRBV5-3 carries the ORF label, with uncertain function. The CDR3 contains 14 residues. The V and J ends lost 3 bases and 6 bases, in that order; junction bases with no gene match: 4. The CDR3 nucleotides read TGTGCCAGAAGCTGGGACAGGGAAGGTCAGCCCCAGCATTTT. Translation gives CARSWDREGQPQHF.

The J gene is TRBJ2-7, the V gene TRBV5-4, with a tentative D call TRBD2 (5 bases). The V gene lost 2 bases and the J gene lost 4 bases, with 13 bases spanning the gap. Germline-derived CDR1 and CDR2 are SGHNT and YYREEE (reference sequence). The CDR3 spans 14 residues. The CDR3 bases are TGTGCCAGCAGCTTCAGCGGCAGGAGTTACGAGCAGTACTTC. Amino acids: CASSFSGRSYEQYF.

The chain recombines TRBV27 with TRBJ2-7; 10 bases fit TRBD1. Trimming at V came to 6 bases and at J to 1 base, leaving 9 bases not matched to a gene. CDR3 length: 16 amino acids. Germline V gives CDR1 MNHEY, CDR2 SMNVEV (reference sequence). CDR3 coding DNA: TGTGCCAGCAGCCCACTACAGGACAGGGGGTCCTACGAGCAGTACTTC. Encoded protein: CASSPLQDRGSYEQYF.

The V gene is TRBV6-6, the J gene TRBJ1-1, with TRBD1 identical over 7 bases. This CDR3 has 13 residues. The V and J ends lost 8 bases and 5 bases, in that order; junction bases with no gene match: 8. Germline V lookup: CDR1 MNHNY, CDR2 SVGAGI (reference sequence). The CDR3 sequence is CASLEGARTEAFF. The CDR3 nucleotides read TGTGCCAGCCTAGAGGGGGCGAGAACTGAAGCTTTCTTT.

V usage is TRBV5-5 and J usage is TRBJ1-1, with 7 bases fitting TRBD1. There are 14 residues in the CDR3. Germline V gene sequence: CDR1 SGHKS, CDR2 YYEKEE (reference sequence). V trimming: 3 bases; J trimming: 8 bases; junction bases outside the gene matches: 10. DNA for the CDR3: TGTGCCAGCAGCTCCCCTCGACAGGGCCGGGAAGCTTTCTTT. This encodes CASSSPRQGREAFF. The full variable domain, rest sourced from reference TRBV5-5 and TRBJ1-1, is DAGVTQSPTHLIKTRGQQVTLRCSPISGHKSVSWYQQVLGQGPQFIFQYYEKEERGRGNFPDRFSARQFPNYSSELNVNALLLGDSALYLCASSSPRQGREAFFGQGTRLTVV.

This CDR3 reads CSVDRGDDEKLFF. As DNA, the CDR3 is TGCAGCGTTGATCGAGGTGATGATGAAAAACTGTTTTTT. The gene calls are TRBV29-1 and TRBJ1-4; the D is unclear. CDR1 is SQVTM, CDR2 ANQGSEA, per germline. Trimming pared 3 bases from V and 6 bases from J, leaving 11 bases between. The CDR3 extends over 13 amino acids.

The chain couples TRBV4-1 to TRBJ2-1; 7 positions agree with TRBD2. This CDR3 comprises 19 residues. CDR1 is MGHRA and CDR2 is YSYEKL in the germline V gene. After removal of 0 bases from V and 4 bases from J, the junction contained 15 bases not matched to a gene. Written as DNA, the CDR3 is TGCGCCAGCAGCCAAGATCCCAGCCTAGCGGCACGGTTATACAATGAGCAGTTCTTC. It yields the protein CASSQDPSLAARLYNEQFF.

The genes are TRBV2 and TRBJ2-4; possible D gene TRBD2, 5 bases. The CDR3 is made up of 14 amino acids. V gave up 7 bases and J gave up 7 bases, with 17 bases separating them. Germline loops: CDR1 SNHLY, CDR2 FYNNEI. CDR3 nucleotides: TGTGCCAGCACCAGTCGCCGAGGGAAGAACATTCAGTACTTC. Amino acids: CASTSRRGKNIQYF.

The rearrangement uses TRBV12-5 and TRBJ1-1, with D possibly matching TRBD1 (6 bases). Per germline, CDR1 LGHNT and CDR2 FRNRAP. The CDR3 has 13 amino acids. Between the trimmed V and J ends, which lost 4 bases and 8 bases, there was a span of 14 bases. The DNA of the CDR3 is TGTGCTAGTGGTTCCACGTCCACAGGGGAAGCTTTCTTT. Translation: CASGSTSTGEAFF.

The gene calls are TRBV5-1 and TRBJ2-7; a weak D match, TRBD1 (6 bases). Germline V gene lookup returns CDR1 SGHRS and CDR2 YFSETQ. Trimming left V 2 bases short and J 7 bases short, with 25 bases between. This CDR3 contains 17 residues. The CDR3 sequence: CASSFEALTTGLREQYF. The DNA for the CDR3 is TGCGCCAGCAGCTTTGAAGCCCTTACTACAGGGTTGAGGGAGCAGTACTTC.

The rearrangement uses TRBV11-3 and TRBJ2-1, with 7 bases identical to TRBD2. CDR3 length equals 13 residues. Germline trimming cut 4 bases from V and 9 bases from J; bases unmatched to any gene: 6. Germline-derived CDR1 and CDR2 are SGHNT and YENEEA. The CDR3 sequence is CASSYTSATEQFF. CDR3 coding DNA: TGTGCCAGCAGCTACACTAGCGCTACTGAGCAGTTCTTC. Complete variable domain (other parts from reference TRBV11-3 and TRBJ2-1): EAGVVQSPRYKIIEKKQPVAFWCNPISGHNTLYWYLQNLGQGPELLIRYENEEAVDDSQLPKDRFSAERLKGVDSTLKIQPAELGDSAVYLCASSYTSATEQFFGPGTRLTVL.